The present entry profiles one TCR beta chain with its context. This sample was taken from a study of blood T cell repertoires in COVID-19. Across the whole study: Specimens from acute and convalescent COVID-19 originated in the United States, Italy and Spain. Sources were T cells, B-cell-depleted T cells, or PBMCs; the material itself was cDNA or gDNA.

Original handling: How many nucleated cells were present was estimated from reference gene primer amplification. The data were produced by immunoSEQ multiplex PCR, yet TCRdb's version contains in-frame clones alone and is incomplete. V, J and clone size were drawn from that table, and D and trimming were deduced from the DNA. The sample yields roughly 280,000 clones, approximately 85% seen once. V gave up 6 bases and J gave up 8 bases, with 17 bases separating them. The length of the CDR3 is 15 residues. From germline, CDR1 is SNHLY and CDR2 FYNNEI. V is TRBV2 and J is TRBJ1-6, with no clear D. The source is an older woman with acute or convalescent COVID-19. Source material: peripheral blood. CDR3 residues: CASRKSRSSDSPLHF. CDR3 in DNA: TGTGCCAGCAGGAAATCGAGGTCCTCGGATTCACCCCTCCACTTT.